The next 9 T cell receptor beta chains were all read from a single sample in a study of blood T cell repertoires in COVID-19. Clones were sequenced by immunoSEQ multiplex PCR, and TCRdb holds only the in-frame ones, with some missing. Altogether about 91,000 clones are present, approximately 77% being singletons, with the ten largest covering around 10%. The material sequenced was peripheral blood. These receptors were collected from a woman aged 80 or over with acute or convalescent COVID-19.

V and J are TRBV29-1 and TRBJ2-7; the D gene is possibly TRBD1 (5 bases). The germline V gene encodes CDR1 SQVTM and CDR2 ANQGSEA. The CDR3 totals 11 residues. V lost 7 bases to trimming and J lost 5 bases, with 12 bases between them. CDR3 DNA sequence: TGCAGCGCAAGCAGGGTCGACGAGCAGTACTTC. It yields the protein CSASRVDEQYF.

The chain is built from TRBV5-8 and TRBJ1-5, with 7 bases matching TRBD1. The germline gives CDR1 SGHTS, CDR2 YDEGEE. The length of the CDR3 is 15 residues. V dropped 3 bases and J dropped 3; count of bases not matched to a gene: 6. The CDR3 loop reads CASSSGQVINQPQHF. The CDR3 nucleotides are TGTGCCAGCAGCTCAGGACAGGTTATCAATCAGCCCCAGCATTTT.

The rearrangement links TRBV27 to TRBJ2-2; 11 nucleotides match TRBD1. With V trimmed by 5 bases and J by 6 bases, 2 bases remained unmatched. The CDR3 has 14 residues. The V gene's germline CDR1 is MNHEY and CDR2 SMNVEV (reference sequence). CDR3 amino acids: CASSMDRGPGELFF. The CDR3 DNA sequence: TGTGCCAGCAGTATGGACAGGGGGCCCGGGGAGCTGTTTTTT.

This clone appeared many times. The chain joins TRBV12-3 or TRBV12-4 to TRBJ1-4; TRBD1 agrees at 9 bases. The CDR3 totals 13 residues. With V trimmed by 6 bases and J by 6 bases, 2 bases remained unmatched. DNA of the CDR3: TGTGCCAGCAGCGACAGGGGGTATGAAAAACTGTTTTTT. It codes for CASSDRGYEKLFF.

The J gene is TRBJ2-2, the V gene TRBV7-2; the match to TRBD2 covers 11 bases. This CDR3 spans 16 amino acids. J lost 5 bases, V lost 5 bases, and 7 bases had no gene match. Looked up from germline, CDR1 is SGHTA and CDR2 is FQGNSA. CDR3 DNA sequence: TGTGCCAGCAGCCGGCGACTAGCGGGAAGGACCGGGGAGCTGTTTTTT. Translated: CASSRRLAGRTGELFF.

This clone was seen only once. This chain's CDR3 is CASSYGAGANYGYTF. In nucleotides, the CDR3 is TGTGCCAGCAGTTACGGGGCAGGGGCTAACTATGGCTACACCTTC. V gene TRBV28 combines with J gene TRBJ1-2; possibly TRBD1 for D (6 bases). Per the germline V gene, CDR1 is MDHEN and CDR2 is SYDVKM. The CDR3 is 15 residues long. V was trimmed by 4 bases and J by 0 bases, leaving 12 bases between them.

This clone has just one count. J is TRBJ2-5 and V is TRBV30, with TRBD2 identical over 9 bases. Germline CDR1 is GTSNPN and CDR2 is SVGIG (reference sequence). The CDR3 spans 13 residues. V trimming: 4 bases; J trimming: 4 bases; junction bases outside the gene matches: 4. Here the CDR3 DNA reads TGTGCCTGGATCACAGCGGGGGGAGAGACCCAGTACTTC. This translates into CAWITAGGETQYF.

This clone was counted a single time. The chain employs TRBV19 and TRBJ2-2, with 12 bases matching TRBD2. Germline V gene data show CDR1 as LNHDA and CDR2 as SQIVND (reference sequence). The CDR3 sequence is 17 residues long. Germline trimming cut 4 bases from V and 5 bases from J; bases unmatched to any gene: 8. The CDR3 coding sequence is TGTGCCAGTAGTAGCAAGTCCGGGACTAGCGGGACCGGGGAGCTGTTTTTT. It translates to CASSSKSGTSGTGELFF.

The J gene is TRBJ2-5, the V gene TRBV19; TRBD2 matches 8 bases. V was pared by 2 bases and J by 3 bases, with 2 bases of the junction left unmatched. Looked up from germline, CDR1 is LNHDA and CDR2 is SQIVND (reference sequence). The CDR3 totals 14 residues. For the CDR3, the DNA is TGTGCCAGTAGTATAACGGGAGGGAAAGAGACCCAGTACTTC. Translating it yields CASSITGGKETQYF.